Sequencing of this T cell receptor beta chain was carried out in a study of identical twins. J lost 3 bases, V lost 5 bases, and 4 bases had no gene match. This CDR3 spans 14 amino acids. Germline V gene sequence: CDR1 SGHAT, CDR2 FQNNGV. TCRdb re-derived calls from the 5' RACE reads in MiXCR, one entry per CDR3 protein. The sample has around 340,000 distinct CDR3 sequences, 7% to 9.5% seen once. Many counts were recorded for this clonotype. This clonotype was obtained from a woman aged 45-65 years in good health. J is TRBJ2-1 and V is TRBV11-2; 7 bases map to TRBD2. The sample comprised naive T cells sorted from blood. The CDR3 protein is CASSPLASYNEQFF. For the CDR3, the DNA is TGTGCCAGCAGCCCACTAGCGAGCTACAATGAGCAGTTCTTC.